These 23 T cell receptor beta chains were sequenced from one sample in a study of CD8 T cells in ankylosing spondylitis. Findings and limits, study-wide: A motif of several highly homologous TCR beta variants was seen as apparently characteristic of ankylosing spondylitis blood.

These receptors lack a known antigen. TCRdb re-called the 5' RACE reads with MiXCR, one entry per CDR3 protein. In the table there are 350,000 or so distinct CDR3 sequences, approximately 8.2% of which are singletons. The material sequenced was blood, either unsorted or a sorted T cell fraction (not recorded which). These receptors originate from a male donor with ankylosing spondylitis.

The chain uses TRBV9 and TRBJ2-1; 12 bases line up with TRBD2. Germline CDR1 reads SGDLS; CDR2 reads YYNGEE. This CDR3 spans 15 amino acids. Germline trimming cut 4 bases from V and 9 bases from J; bases unmatched to any gene: 8. CDR3 coding DNA: TGTGCCAGCAGCATAATACCTAGCGGGAGGGGTGAGCAGTTCTTC. It yields the protein CASSIIPSGRGEQFF. Filled out from reference TRBV9 and TRBJ2-1, the complete variable domain reads DSGVTQTPKHLITATGQRVTLRCSPRSGDLSVYWYQQSLDQGLQFLIQYYNGEERAKGNILERFSAQQFPDLHSELNLSSLELGDSALYFCASSIIPSGRGEQFFGPGTRLTVL.

The rearrangement joins TRBV6-1 to TRBJ1-3; 8 nucleotides line up with TRBD1. The V gene end was trimmed by 8 bases and the J gene end by 2 bases; junction bases not matched to a gene: 2. The germline V gene has CDR1 MNHNS and CDR2 SASEGT. The CDR3 runs to 13 residues. CDR3: CASATGAGNTIYF. For the CDR3, the DNA is TGTGCCAGCGCGACAGGGGCTGGAAACACCATATATTTT.

Only a few counts were recorded for this clonotype. J is TRBJ2-1 and V is TRBV9, with TRBD2 matching 13 bases. The V gene's germline CDR1 is SGDLS and CDR2 YYNGEE. Trimming at V came to 3 bases and at J to 8 bases, leaving 8 bases not matched to a gene. The CDR3 runs to 16 residues. The CDR3 bases are TGTGCCAGCAGCGCCCGGACTAGCGGGAGAGTATATGAGCAGTTCTTC. Translated, it gives CASSARTSGRVYEQFF. Combining the CDR3 with reference TRBV9 and TRBJ2-1 gives the whole variable domain DSGVTQTPKHLITATGQRVTLRCSPRSGDLSVYWYQQSLDQGLQFLIQYYNGEERAKGNILERFSAQQFPDLHSELNLSSLELGDSALYFCASSARTSGRVYEQFFGPGTRLTVL.

This clonotype was recorded many times. The V call is TRBV10-3, the J call TRBJ2-7; D is unresolved. The V end lost 0 bases, the J end lost 3 bases, and 15 bases lay between the germline ends. The CDR3 has 16 residues. CDR1 and CDR2 (germline): ENHRY, SYGVKD. The CDR3 loop is CAISESERNSGYEQYF. The CDR3 nucleotides are TGTGCCATCAGTGAGTCGGAACGGAACTCGGGCTACGAGCAGTACTTC.

The J gene is TRBJ2-3, the V gene TRBV27; 9 bases are shared with TRBD2. The CDR3 length is 16 residues. The V gene's germline CDR1 is MNHEY and CDR2 SMNVEV (reference sequence). J gave up 6 bases and V 5 bases, and 12 bases lay outside the gene matches. The CDR3 sequence: CASSPGLGLAGDTQYF. The DNA of the CDR3 is TGTGCCAGCAGTCCCGGTTTGGGACTAGCAGGGGATACGCAGTATTTT.

This clonotype has ten or more counts. The CDR3 here is CAIGQTRGDTQYF. Here the CDR3 DNA reads TGTGCCATCGGCCAAACCAGGGGAGATACGCAGTATTTT. The chain has TRBV10-3 and TRBJ2-3; a weak D match, TRBD1 (6 bases). Germline lookup yields CDR1 ENHRY and CDR2 SYGVKD. V gave up 8 bases and J gave up 5 bases, with 14 bases separating them. This CDR3 comprises 13 residues.

The chain joins TRBV7-8 to TRBJ1-4; a weak D match, TRBD1 (5 bases). V lost 1 base and J 1 base, leaving 7 bases between the germline ends. Germline V gives CDR1 SGHVS, CDR2 FQNEAQ. The CDR3 sequence is 15 residues long. In nucleotides, the CDR3 is TGTGCCAGCAGCTTAGATGGGGGAACTAATGAAAAACTGTTTTTT. This gives the protein CASSLDGGTNEKLFF.

This clonotype appeared many times. The chain employs TRBV20-1 and TRBJ2-7; 7 bases map to TRBD1. This CDR3 spans 14 amino acids. V was pared by 4 bases and J by 3 bases, with 9 bases of the junction left unmatched. Germline V lookup: CDR1 DFQATT, CDR2 SNEGSKA (reference sequence). The CDR3, as DNA: TGCAGTGCTACTCCGACAGGGTTCATCTACGAGCAGTACTTC. Translated, it gives CSATPTGFIYEQYF.

This chain joins TRBV28 and TRBJ2-5, with D possibly being TRBD1 or TRBD2 (6 bases each). Per germline, CDR1 MDHEN and CDR2 SYDVKM. The CDR3 extends over 15 amino acids. The germline V and J ends were trimmed by 2 bases and 4 bases, with 14 bases remaining between them. CDR3 in DNA: TGTGCCAGCAGTTTAGGGCAGGGGAGGATAGAGACCCAGTACTTC. This codes for CASSLGQGRIETQYF.

The genes are TRBV27 and TRBJ2-1, with D hard to call. The CDR3 covers 15 residues. Per germline, CDR1 MNHEY and CDR2 SMNVEV (reference sequence). The germline V and J ends were trimmed by 6 bases and 4 bases, with 16 bases remaining between them. The CDR3 loop is CASRTARRTYNEQFF. CDR3 nucleotides: TGTGCCAGCAGGACCGCTAGGCGCACATACAATGAGCAGTTCTTC.

V is TRBV14 and J is TRBJ2-1; 7 nucleotides align to TRBD1. V lost 1 base and J lost 9; bases outside the gene matches: 3. The germline V gene encodes CDR1 SGHDN and CDR2 FVKESK. The CDR3 covers 13 residues. CDR3 in amino acids: CASSQGGGREQFF. In DNA form, the CDR3 reads TGTGCCAGCAGCCAAGGAGGGGGCCGTGAGCAGTTCTTC. The entire variable domain, with the rest obtained from reference TRBV14 and TRBJ2-1, is as follows: EAGVTQFPSHSVIEKGQTVTLRCDPISGHDNLYWYRRVMGKEIKFLLHFVKESKQDESGMPNNRFLAERTGGTYSTLKVQPAELEDSGVYFCASSQGGGREQFFGPGTRLTVL.

This clonotype was seen only a few times. The chain recombines TRBV13 with TRBJ1-6; no reliable D call. V was pared by 5 bases and J by 10 bases, with 15 bases between. CDR3 size: 14 residues. Per the germline V gene, CDR1 is PRHDT and CDR2 is FYEKMQ (reference sequence). The CDR3 region is CASSIAISHSPLHF. The CDR3 coding sequence is TGTGCCAGCAGCATCGCAATAAGTCACTCACCCCTCCACTTT.

This clonotype has just a few counts. The chain uses TRBV20-1 and TRBJ2-7; TRBD2 is a possible D gene (6 bases). V gave up 3 bases and J gave up 2 bases, with 17 bases separating them. Per germline, CDR1 DFQATT and CDR2 SNEGSKA (reference sequence). This CDR3 has 15 amino acids. The DNA for the CDR3 is TGCAGTGCTAGGTCCCCGGGACTCTCCACCTACGAGCAGTACTTC. Protein product: CSARSPGLSTYEQYF.

In this sample, this clonotype turned up many times. The V and J genes are TRBV6-2 or TRBV6-3 and TRBJ1-1; 8 nucleotides align to TRBD1. The CDR3 spans 14 residues. With V trimmed by 4 bases and J by 5 bases, 6 bases remained unmatched. Germline loops: CDR1 MNHEY, CDR2 SVGEGT. The CDR3 DNA reads as TGTGCCAGCAGTTCGACAGGGGCGAGGACTGAAGCTTTCTTT. Its protein product is CASSSTGARTEAFF.

The V gene is TRBV20-1, the J gene TRBJ2-3, with 10 positions matching TRBD1. Looked up from germline, CDR1 is DFQATT and CDR2 is SNEGSKA (reference sequence). The J segment lost 2 bases and the V segment lost 4 bases, leaving 6 bases of the junction unmatched. The CDR3 length is 15 residues. The CDR3 here is CSATRDRGSTDTQYF. The CDR3 bases are TGCAGTGCTACCCGGGACAGGGGTTCCACAGATACGCAGTATTTT.

The chain uses TRBV7-3 and TRBJ1-6; D remains unclear. This CDR3 spans 13 amino acids. The germline V gene encodes CDR1 SGHTA and CDR2 FQGTGA. V lost 4 bases and J 7 bases, leaving 8 bases between the germline ends. CDR3 coding DNA: TGTGCCAGCAGCTCCGGACCGAATTCACCCCTCCACTTT. This codes for CASSSGPNSPLHF.

This chain joins TRBV20-1 and TRBJ2-7; D may be TRBD1 (5 bases). Germline values: CDR1 DFQATT, CDR2 SNEGSKA (reference sequence). The CDR3 is 14 residues long. V lost 3 bases to trimming and J lost 3 bases, with 15 bases between them. The CDR3 DNA reads TGCAGTGCTAGCGCTGTATTAGGGGACTACGAGCAGTACTTC. Translation gives CSASAVLGDYEQYF.

This clonotype has at least ten counts. The gene calls are TRBV29-1 and TRBJ2-2, with 7 bases that match TRBD2. The junction had 10 bases not matched to a gene; V was cut back by 7 bases and J by 5 bases. Germline V gene sequence: CDR1 SQVTM, CDR2 ANQGSEA. There are 14 residues in the CDR3. The CDR3: CSAAGGSLTGELFF. Here the CDR3 DNA reads TGCAGCGCCGCGGGCGGGAGTCTTACCGGGGAGCTGTTTTTT.

The CDR3 coding sequence is TGTGCCAGCAGTTACTCGAGAAGTCTGAGGGGAAGGGAGACCCAGTACTTC. This sequence encodes CASSYSRSLRGRETQYF. The V and J genes are TRBV6-5 and TRBJ2-5, with D perhaps matching TRBD1 or TRBD2 (5 bases each). Germline V gene lookup returns CDR1 MNHEY and CDR2 SVGAGI. The CDR3 is 17 amino acids. V lost 0 bases and J lost 5, with 19 bases in between.

This clonotype was seen ten or more times. The CDR3 nucleotides read TGTGCCAGCAGAGCCCCGGGACAGGGTCTTTATGGCTACACCTTC. It yields the protein CASRAPGQGLYGYTF. The chain is built from TRBV12-3 or TRBV12-4 and TRBJ1-2, with 9 positions matching TRBD1. J gave up 5 bases and V 6 bases, and 10 bases lay outside the gene matches. This CDR3 spans 15 amino acids.

The chain combines TRBV13 with TRBJ2-7, with a tentative D call TRBD2 (6 bases). Germline V gene data show CDR1 as PRHDT and CDR2 as FYEKMQ (reference sequence). The ends were cut back, 5 bases at V and 1 base at J, with 12 bases in the middle. The CDR3 extends over 14 amino acids. The CDR3 bases are TGTGCCAGCAGCCTGAGCGGGTTTTCCTACGAGCAGTACTTC. This sequence encodes CASSLSGFSYEQYF.

This clonotype appeared a few times. This chain connects TRBV6-1 to TRBJ2-1; D is perhaps TRBD1 (6 bases). CDR3 length: 13 amino acids. The germline V gene encodes CDR1 MNHNS and CDR2 SASEGT. With 6 bases removed from V and 10 bases from J, the gap between germline ends came to 16 bases. The CDR3 DNA reads as TGTGCCAGCAGCCAAAACAGGGTCGGAGAGCAGTTCTTC. Protein: CASSQNRVGEQFF.

This clonotype was detected only a few times. J is TRBJ2-5 and V is TRBV21-1; the table names TRBD1, a call not compared with the DNA. TRBV21-1 is described as a pseudogene. The CDR3 consists of 14 residues. DNA of the CDR3: TGTGCCAGCAGGGGACAGGGGCGTTCAGAGACCCAGTACTTC. Encoded protein: CASRGQGRSETQYF.